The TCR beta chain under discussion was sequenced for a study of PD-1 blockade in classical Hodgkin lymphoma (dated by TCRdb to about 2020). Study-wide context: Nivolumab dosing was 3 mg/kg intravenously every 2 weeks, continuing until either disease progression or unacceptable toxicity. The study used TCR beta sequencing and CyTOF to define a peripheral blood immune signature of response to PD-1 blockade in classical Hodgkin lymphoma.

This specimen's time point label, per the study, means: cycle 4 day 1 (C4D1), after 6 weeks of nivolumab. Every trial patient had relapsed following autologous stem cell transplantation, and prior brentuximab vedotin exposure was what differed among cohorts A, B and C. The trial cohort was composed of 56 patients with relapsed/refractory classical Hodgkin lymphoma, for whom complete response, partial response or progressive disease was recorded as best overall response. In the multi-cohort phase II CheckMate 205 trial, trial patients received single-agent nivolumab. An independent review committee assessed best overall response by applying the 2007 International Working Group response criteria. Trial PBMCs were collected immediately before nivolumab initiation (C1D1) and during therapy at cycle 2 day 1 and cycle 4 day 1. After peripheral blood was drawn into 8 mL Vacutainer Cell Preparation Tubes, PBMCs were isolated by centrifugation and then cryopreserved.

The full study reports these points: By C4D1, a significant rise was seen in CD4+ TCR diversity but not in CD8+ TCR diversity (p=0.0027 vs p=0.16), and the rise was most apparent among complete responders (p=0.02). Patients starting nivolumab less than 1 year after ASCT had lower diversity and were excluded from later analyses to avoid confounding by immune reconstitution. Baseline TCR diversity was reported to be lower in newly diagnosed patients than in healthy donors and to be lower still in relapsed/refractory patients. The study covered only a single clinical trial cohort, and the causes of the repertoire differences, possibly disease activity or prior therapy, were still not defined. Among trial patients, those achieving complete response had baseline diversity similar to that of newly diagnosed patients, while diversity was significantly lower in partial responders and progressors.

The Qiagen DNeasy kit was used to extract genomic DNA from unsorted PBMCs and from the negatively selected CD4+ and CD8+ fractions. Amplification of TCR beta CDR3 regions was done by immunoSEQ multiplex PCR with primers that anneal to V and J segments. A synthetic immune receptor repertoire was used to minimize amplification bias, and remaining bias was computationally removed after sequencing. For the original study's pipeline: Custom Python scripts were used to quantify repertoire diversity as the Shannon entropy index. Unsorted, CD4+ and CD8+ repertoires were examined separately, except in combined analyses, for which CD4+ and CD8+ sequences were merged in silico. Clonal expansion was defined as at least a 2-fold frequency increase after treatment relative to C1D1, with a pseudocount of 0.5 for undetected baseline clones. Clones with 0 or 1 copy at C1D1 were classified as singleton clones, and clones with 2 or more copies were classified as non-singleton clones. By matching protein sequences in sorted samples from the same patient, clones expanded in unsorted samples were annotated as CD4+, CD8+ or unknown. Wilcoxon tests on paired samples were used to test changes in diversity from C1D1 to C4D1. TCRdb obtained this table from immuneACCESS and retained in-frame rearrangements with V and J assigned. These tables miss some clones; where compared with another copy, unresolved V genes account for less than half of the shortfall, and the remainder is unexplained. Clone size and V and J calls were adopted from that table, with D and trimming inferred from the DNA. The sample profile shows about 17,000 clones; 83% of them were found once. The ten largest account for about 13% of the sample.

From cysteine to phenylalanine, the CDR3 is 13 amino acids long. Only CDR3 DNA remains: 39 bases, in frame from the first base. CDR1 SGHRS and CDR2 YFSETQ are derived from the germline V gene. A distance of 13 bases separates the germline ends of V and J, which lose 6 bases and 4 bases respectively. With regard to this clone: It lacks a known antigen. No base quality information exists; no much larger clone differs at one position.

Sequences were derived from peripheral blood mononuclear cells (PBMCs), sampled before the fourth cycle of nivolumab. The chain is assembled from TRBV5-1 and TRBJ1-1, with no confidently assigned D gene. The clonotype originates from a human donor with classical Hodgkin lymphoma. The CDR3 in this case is CASKEEERTEAFF. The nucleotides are TGCGCCAGCAAGGAGGAGGAACGCACTGAAGCTTTCTTT.